This T cell receptor (beta chain) was retrieved from a study of T cells in Graves' hyperthyroidism and ophthalmopathy (dated by TCRdb to 2018 to 2020). Context from the whole study: Peripheral blood was collected at initial diagnosis, before any treatment. To identify distinguishing TCR V-J signatures, a discovery cohort of about 100 patients was used, comprising approximately 40 with Graves' ophthalmopathy and around 60 with stable Graves' hyperthyroidism. An independent validation cohort of around 20 hyperthyroidism patients and roughly 16 patients who later progressed to ophthalmopathy tested prospective prediction of ophthalmopathy. The 90 to 100 discovery patients were randomly split 7:3 into training and test sets. In roughly six Graves' hyperthyroidism patients, the study also compared T-cell repertoires from thyroid tissue with T-cell repertoires from blood. After blood sampling, hyperthyroidism patients were treated with methimazole at a starting dose of 30 mg daily, and ophthalmopathy patients were treated with high-dose intravenous methylprednisolone. According to the paper, TCR Vbeta CDR3 sequencing was carried out on more than 120 peripheral blood samples, which came from under 50 ophthalmopathy, 70 to 80 hyperthyroidism and approximately 17 progressor patients. Points the paper makes about the study in general: Sample size was not statistically predetermined, and investigators were not blinded to group allocation. In cross-validation, a model built on a 13 V-J signature told ophthalmopathy apart from stable hyperthyroidism with about 90% sensitivity and approximately 81% specificity, and in testing the same model reached 80%/75%. In validation, progression to ophthalmopathy was predicted by the model with around 71% sensitivity and approximately 78% specificity, a median of approximately 6.5 months before onset. Most expanded thyroid clonotypes (frequency above 0.001) were also detected in blood, suggesting blood repertoires may reflect thyroid immune responses.

TCR beta CDR3 regions were amplified from RNA transcripts. The TCR CDR3 was subjected to a first round of RT-PCR using the HTBI primer set and the Qiagen OneStep RT-PCR kit. Libraries were constructed in a second round of multiplex PCR, after which size selection and purification were performed. Paired-end sequencing of the libraries was performed with 100 bp reads on an Illumina HiSeq2000. Turning to the authors' computational methods: SOAPnuke was used to process the raw data, with reads discarded if the reads contained adapters or uncalled bases, had a mean Phred below 15, or lacked an exact constant-primer or identifier match. High-quality paired reads were merged with COPE v1.2.5, and unique nucleotide sequences were defined as clonotypes. Clonotypes were aligned to IMGT TRBV, TRBD and TRBJ reference segments using MiTCR v1.1. Analysis was restricted to V-J combinations with a frequency above 0.0001, which covered 98% to 99.2% of repertoires. A TCS score was defined as the ratio of F50 (clonal expansion) to E x V (chaos), with BLOSUM62-based TCRdist applied between CDR3 peptides within each V-J. Welch's t-statistics and random forest reduced around 550 V-J features to 13, which were used in a naive Bayes classifier (R e1071). The public reads were reprocessed in TCRdb via fastp at Q25 and MiXCR, keeping in-frame beta chains. Duplicate CDR3 protein sequences are folded into a single record with the most common DNA and genes. Clone size and V and J calls follow TCRdb, not the original study. The sample data list hundreds of thousands of distinct CDR3 sequences, and around 13% of these were observed just once. The top ten clones comprise roughly 10% of the sample.

Stable Graves' hyperthyroidism was defined as no progression to ophthalmopathy during 18 months of follow-up. Hyperthyroidism patients were newly diagnosed, with disease duration under 2 months, and aged 18 to 65 years. Patients with uncontrolled infections, other autoimmune diseases, pregnancy or lactation were excluded. Diagnoses were established on the basis of clinical symptoms, serum thyroxine and TRAb, thyroid ultrasound, and orbital computed tomography. Ficoll-Paque density gradient centrifugation was used to isolate PBMCs from around 10 ml of fresh peripheral blood. Total RNA was extracted using Trizol reagent, and RNA quality was assessed on an Agilent 2100 Bioanalyzer. This clonotype was observed a handful of times. This clone's antigen is unknown. Base qualities were left out, and no much larger clone turns up one base away. The sample taken for sequencing was blood. The source is a woman aged 18-29 years with Graves' hyperthyroidism.

The CDR3 in this case is CASSLITDEAFF. The DNA sequence is as follows: TGTGCCAGCAGTTTAATCACAGATGAAGCTTTCTTT. Rearrangement joined TRBV5-5 to TRBJ1-1; the D gene assignment is ambiguous. Inclusive of the bounding cysteine and phenylalanine, the CDR3 is 12 residues long. Of all the DNA, just the CDR3 is kept, 36 bases in frame from base 1. The V and J ends are trimmed by 5 bases and 7 bases, leaving 12 bases between them. The CDR1 and CDR2 encoded by the germline V gene (reference sequence) are SGHKS and YYEKEE.